This T cell receptor (beta chain) was sequenced during a study of preoperative IRX-2 immunotherapy in early breast cancer (dated by TCRdb to between 2018 and 2021). Reading the label with the study, this specimen's treatment or condition is: preoperative locoregional IRX-2 cytokine immunotherapy. The samples were obtained from a phase Ib study that tested preoperative, locoregional IRX-2 cytokine immunotherapy meant to prime immune responses. Before surgery, IRX-2 was given to the donors, who were patients with early-stage breast cancer. Points on this clone: Its antigen target is currently unknown. Base qualities are not at hand, and no much larger clone is one base apart.

The CDR3 has 15 amino acids, counting the end cysteine and phenylalanine. The retained sequence is limited to the CDR3, 45 bases, with the frame set at the first base. After removal of 6 bases from V and 0 bases from J, the junction retains 8 bases not matched to a gene. Library construction relied on the immunoSEQ multiplex PCR assay. TCRdb took over this immuneACCESS table, retaining in-frame rearrangements with V and J assigned. Such tables are incomplete; in checked studies, under half of the missing clones stem from an unresolved V gene, and the remainder is unexplained. The sample table lists tens of thousands of clones, 89% of them with a count of one. Jointly, the top ten make up 1.6% of the sample.

The chain was built from TRBV23-1 and TRBJ2-7, and 7 bases in between align with TRBD1. TRBV23-1 is classed as an ORF, of uncertain function. The TCR was taken from a human donor with breast cancer. Sequenced here: tumor tissue, sampled after IRX-2 immunotherapy. This receptor has the CDR3 CASSLDRPSSYEQYF. The nucleotide sequence reads as follows: TGCGCCAGCAGCTTGGACAGGCCGAGCTCCTACGAGCAGTACTTC.